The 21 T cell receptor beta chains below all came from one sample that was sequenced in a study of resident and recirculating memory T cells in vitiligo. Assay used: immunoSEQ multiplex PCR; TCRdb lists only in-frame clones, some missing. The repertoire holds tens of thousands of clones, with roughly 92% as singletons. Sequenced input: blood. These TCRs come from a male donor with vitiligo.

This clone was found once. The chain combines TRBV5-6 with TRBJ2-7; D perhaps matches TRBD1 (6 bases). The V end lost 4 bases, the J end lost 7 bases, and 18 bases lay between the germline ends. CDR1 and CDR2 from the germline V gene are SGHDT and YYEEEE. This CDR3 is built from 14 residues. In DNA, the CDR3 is TGTGCCAGCAGCCCACCGGACAGCCTGTGGGAGCAGTACTTC. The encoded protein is CASSPPDSLWEQYF.

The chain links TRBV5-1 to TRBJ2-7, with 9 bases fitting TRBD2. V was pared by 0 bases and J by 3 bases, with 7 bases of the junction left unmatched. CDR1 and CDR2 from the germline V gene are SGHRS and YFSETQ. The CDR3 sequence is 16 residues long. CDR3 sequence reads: CASSLEGGGVGYEQYF. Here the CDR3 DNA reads TGCGCCAGCAGCTTGGAGGGCGGGGGGGTTGGCTACGAGCAGTACTTC.

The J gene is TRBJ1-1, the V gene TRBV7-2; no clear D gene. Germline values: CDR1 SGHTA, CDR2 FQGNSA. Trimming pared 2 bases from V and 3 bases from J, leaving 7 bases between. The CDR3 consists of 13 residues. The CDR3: CASSLREDTEAFF. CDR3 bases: TGTGCCAGCAGCTTACGGGAGGACACTGAAGCTTTCTTT. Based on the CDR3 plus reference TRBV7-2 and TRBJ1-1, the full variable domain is GAGVSQSPSNKVTEKGKDVELRCDPISGHTALYWYRQSLGQGLEFLIYFQGNSAPDKSGLPSDRFSAERTGGSVSTLTIQRTQQEDSAVYLCASSLREDTEAFFGQGTRLTVV.

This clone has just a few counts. The CDR3 protein is CASSSQGMYGYTF. The CDR3 DNA is TGCGCCAGCAGCTCGCAGGGGATGTATGGCTACACCTTC. The gene calls are TRBV5-1 and TRBJ1-2; TRBD1 is a possible D gene (6 bases). In germline, CDR1 is SGHRS, CDR2 YFSETQ. Trimming pared 3 bases from V and 5 bases from J, leaving 11 bases between. The CDR3 length is 13 residues.

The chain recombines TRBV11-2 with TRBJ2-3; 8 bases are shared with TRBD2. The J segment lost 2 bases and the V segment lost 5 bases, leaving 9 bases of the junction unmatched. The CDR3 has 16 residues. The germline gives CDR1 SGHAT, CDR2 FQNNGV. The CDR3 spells CASSLGVAGFTDTQYF. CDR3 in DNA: TGTGCCAGCAGCCTAGGGGTAGCGGGGTTCACAGATACGCAGTATTTT.

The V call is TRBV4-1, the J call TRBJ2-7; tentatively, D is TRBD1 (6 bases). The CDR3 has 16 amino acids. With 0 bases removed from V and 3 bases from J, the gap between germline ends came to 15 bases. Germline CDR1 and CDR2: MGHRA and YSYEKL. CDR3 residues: CASSQEGVLQGYEQYF. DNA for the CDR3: TGCGCCAGCAGCCAAGAAGGGGTTCTACAGGGCTACGAGCAGTACTTC.

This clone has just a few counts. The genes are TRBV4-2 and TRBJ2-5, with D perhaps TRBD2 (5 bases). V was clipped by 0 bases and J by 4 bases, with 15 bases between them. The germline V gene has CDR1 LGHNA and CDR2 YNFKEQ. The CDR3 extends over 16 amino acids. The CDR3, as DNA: TGTGCCAGCAGCCAAGATCGGCTAGGCGGGCCAGAGACCCAGTACTTC. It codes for CASSQDRLGGPETQYF.

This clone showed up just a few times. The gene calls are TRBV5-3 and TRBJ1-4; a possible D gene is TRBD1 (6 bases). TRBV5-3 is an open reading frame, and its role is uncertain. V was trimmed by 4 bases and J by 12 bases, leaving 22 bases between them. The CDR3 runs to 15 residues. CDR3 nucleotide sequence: TGTGCCAGAAGCCGGGAAAACAGGGCCCGAGGGGAACTGTTTTTT. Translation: CARSRENRARGELFF.

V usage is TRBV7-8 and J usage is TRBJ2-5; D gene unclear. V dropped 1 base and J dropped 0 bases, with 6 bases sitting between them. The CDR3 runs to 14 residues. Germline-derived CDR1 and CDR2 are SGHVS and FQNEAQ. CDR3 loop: CASSLVAYQETQYF. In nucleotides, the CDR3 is TGTGCCAGCAGCTTAGTTGCGTACCAAGAGACCCAGTACTTC.

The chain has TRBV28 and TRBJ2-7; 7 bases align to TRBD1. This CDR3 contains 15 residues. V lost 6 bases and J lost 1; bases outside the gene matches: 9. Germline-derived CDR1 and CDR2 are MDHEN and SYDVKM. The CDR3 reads CASSSDRARSYEQYF. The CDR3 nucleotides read TGTGCCAGCAGCTCCGACAGGGCCAGGTCCTACGAGCAGTACTTC. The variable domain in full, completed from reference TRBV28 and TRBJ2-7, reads DVKVTQSSRYLVKRTGEKVFLECVQDMDHENMFWYRQDPGLGLRLIYFSYDVKMKEKGDIPEGYSVSREKKERFSLILESASTNQTSMYLCASSSDRARSYEQYFGPGTRLTVT.

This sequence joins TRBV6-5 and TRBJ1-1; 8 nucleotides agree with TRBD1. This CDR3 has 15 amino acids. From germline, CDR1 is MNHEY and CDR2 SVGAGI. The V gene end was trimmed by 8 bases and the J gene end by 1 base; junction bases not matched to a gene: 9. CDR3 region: CASGSGQARNTEAFF. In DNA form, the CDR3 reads TGTGCCAGCGGCTCGGGACAGGCGCGGAACACTGAAGCTTTCTTT.

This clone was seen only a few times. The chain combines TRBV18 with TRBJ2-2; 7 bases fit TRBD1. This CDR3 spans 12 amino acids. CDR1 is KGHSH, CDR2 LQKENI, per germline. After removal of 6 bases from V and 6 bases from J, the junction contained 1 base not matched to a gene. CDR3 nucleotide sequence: TGTGCCAGCTCTACAGGGGCCGGGGAGCTGTTTTTT. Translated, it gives CASSTGAGELFF.

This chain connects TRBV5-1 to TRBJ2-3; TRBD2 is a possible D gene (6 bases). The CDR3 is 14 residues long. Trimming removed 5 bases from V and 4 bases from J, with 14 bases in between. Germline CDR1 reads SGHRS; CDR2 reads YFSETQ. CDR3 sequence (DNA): TGCGCCAGCAGTGGGGGGACCTACCCAGATACGCAGTATTTT. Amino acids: CASSGGTYPDTQYF.

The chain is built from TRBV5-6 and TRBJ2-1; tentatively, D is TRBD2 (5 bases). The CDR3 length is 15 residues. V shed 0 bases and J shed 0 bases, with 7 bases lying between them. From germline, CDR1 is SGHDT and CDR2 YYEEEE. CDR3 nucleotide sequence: TGTGCCAGCAGCTTGGGAGGGAGCTCCTACAATGAGCAGTTCTTC. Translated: CASSLGGSSYNEQFF. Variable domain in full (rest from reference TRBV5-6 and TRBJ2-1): DAGVTQSPTHLIKTRGQQVTLRCSPKSGHDTVSWYQQALGQGPQFIFQYYEEEERQRGNFPDRFSGHQFPNYSSELNVNALLLGDSALYLCASSLGGSSYNEQFFGPGTRLTVL.

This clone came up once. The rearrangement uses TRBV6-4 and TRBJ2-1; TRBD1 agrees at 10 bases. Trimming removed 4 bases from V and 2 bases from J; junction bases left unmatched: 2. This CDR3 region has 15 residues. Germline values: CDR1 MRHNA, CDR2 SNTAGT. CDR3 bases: TGTGCCAGCAGTGTGACAGGGGGCGCCTACAATGAGCAGTTCTTC. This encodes CASSVTGGAYNEQFF.

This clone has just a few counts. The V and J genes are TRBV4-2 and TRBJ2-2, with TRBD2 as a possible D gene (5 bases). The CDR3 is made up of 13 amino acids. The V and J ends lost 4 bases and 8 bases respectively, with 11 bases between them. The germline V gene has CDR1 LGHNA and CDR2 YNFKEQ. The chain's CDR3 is CASSPPGGGELFF. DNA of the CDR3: TGTGCCAGCAGCCCCCCCGGCGGGGGGGAGCTGTTTTTT.

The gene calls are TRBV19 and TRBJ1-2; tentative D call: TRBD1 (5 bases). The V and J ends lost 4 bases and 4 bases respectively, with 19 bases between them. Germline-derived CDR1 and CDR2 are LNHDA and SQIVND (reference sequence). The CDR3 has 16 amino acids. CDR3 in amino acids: CASSSRGTQVIYGYTF. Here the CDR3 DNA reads TGTGCCAGTAGTAGTCGCGGGACTCAGGTTATCTATGGCTACACCTTC.

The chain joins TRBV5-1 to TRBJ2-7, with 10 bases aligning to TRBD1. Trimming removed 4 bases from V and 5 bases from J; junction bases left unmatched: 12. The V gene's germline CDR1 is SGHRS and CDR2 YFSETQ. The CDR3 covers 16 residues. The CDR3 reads CASSPAGQGFRHEQYF. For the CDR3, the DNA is TGCGCCAGCAGCCCGGCGGGACAGGGGTTTCGCCACGAGCAGTACTTC.

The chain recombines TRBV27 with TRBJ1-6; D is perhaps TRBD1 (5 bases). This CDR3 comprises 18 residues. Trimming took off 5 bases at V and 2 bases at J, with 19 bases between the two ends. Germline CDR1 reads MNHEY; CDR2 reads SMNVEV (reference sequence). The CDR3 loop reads CASSPPGLPFAYNSPLHF. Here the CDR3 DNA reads TGTGCCAGCAGTCCCCCGGGACTTCCTTTTGCCTATAATTCACCCCTCCACTTT.

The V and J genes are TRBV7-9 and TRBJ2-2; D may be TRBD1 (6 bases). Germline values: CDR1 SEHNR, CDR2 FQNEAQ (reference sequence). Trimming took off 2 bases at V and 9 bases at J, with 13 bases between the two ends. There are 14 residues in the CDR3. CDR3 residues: CASSLYRESRELFF. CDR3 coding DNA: TGTGCCAGCAGCTTATACAGGGAGAGCCGGGAGCTGTTTTTT.

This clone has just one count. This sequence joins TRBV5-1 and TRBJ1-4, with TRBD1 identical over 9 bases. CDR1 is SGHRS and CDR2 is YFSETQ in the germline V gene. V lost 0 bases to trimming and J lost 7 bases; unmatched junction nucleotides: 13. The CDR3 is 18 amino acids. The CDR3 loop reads CASSLEGGGGTGSEKLFF. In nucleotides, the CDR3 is TGCGCCAGCAGCTTGGAGGGAGGTGGCGGGACAGGGAGTGAAAAACTGTTTTTT.